Given below is one T cell receptor (beta chain) in context. The antigen this receptor binds is unknown. No base-level quality is on record; no much larger clone is a single base apart. The CDR3 measures 15 amino acids from cysteine to phenylalanine. Solely the CDR3 DNA is kept, with 45 bases framed from the first base. Deletion took 1 base off V and 0 bases off J, with a span of 8 bases between the germline ends. In the germline V gene, CDR1 corresponds to SGHDN and CDR2 to FVKESK. These data originate in a study of OX40 agonist ivuxolimab in advanced cancers. Looking at the study overall: Ivuxolimab was an agonistic, fully human IgG2 monoclonal antibody directed against OX40 (CD134), a costimulatory receptor. Intravenous ivuxolimab was administered to patients every 2 weeks at six dose levels: 0.01, 0.1, 0.3, 1.5, 3 and 10 mg/kg. Among the roughly 52 dose-escalation patients, roughly 20 had hepatocellular carcinoma, approximately 15 melanoma, 9 renal cell carcinoma and 9 head and neck cancer. In the dose-escalation cohort, 82.7% of patients were male, and the mean age was approximately 60 years, with a range of roughly 20 to 79. Prior anti-PD-1, anti-PD-L1 or anti-CTLA-4 therapy was permitted, and checkpoint inhibitors had been received by less than 45% of dose-escalation patients. Partial responses occurred in three dose-escalation patients: two with cutaneous melanoma and one with hepatocellular carcinoma. The purpose of peripheral TCRbeta sequencing was to test whether ivuxolimab changed TCR sequence diversity and led to clonal T-cell expansion. The monotherapy dose-escalation portion (N of about 49 patients) of the phase I ivuxolimab trial is reported in the paper. Results the study describes overall, beyond this receptor: In the 0.1-3.0 mg/kg groups, partial responders were among the patients with the lowest normalized peripheral clonal expansion, particularly in CD8+ T cells. Low levels of normalized T-cell clonal expansion were also seen in some patients who did not respond. On average, CD8+ T cells showed more expanded clones than CD4+ T cells after ivuxolimab. At doses of 0.1 to 3.0 mg/kg, clonal expansion of both CD4+ and CD8+ T cells in blood was seen between baseline and week 6. Antigen specificity was not determined for the clonally expanded peripheral T cells.

Patients with a history of autoimmune disease or receiving systemic immunosuppression were excluded from the trial. Peripheral blood for TCR sequencing was collected from all dose cohorts at baseline, on cycle 4 day 1, and on cycle 7 day 1. Samples came from an open-label, multicenter, first-in-human phase I dose-escalation trial of ivuxolimab. Adults with locally advanced or metastatic head and neck squamous cell, hepatocellular, melanoma or renal cell carcinoma were enrolled in the trial. Before TCR sequencing, CD4+ T cells and CD8+ T cells were sorted from peripheral blood as separate populations. Genomic DNA was extracted from sorted cells for sequencing of the TCRbeta CDR3 region. TCRbeta CDR3 regions were sequenced using the immunoSEQ Assay. TCRdb re-hosts the immuneACCESS table, in-frame sequences only. Its copies lack some clones; in the studies checked, an unresolved V gene accounts for under half of them, and the cause for the rest is not known. Across this sample there are about 81,000 clones, with around 93% seen only once. The top ten hold about 13% of the sample.

The origin of this receptor is an adult with an advanced solid tumor such as melanoma, head and neck, liver or kidney cancer. The V gene is TRBV14 and the J gene is TRBJ2-3, with the identity of the D gene unclear. This specimen consisted of CD4+ or CD8+ T cells sorted from blood, obtained in a trial of the OX40 agonist ivuxolimab. The CDR3 reads CASSQVEQSTDTQYF. In nucleotides, the sequence is TGTGCCAGCAGCCAAGTAGAACAGAGCACAGATACGCAGTATTTT.